A selection of T cell receptor beta chains follows, all from one sample in a study of neurological immune-mediated disorders. TCRdb processed the 5' RACE reads anew with MiXCR; each CDR3 protein has one entry. The sample includes some 16,000 distinct CDR3 sequences, less than 25% of them seen just once. Sequencing was performed on PBMCs. Receptors originate from a man over 45 in good health. Each CDR3 is given without its conserved first and last residue. The order of the fields is V gene, J gene, CDR3 protein.

TRBV5-6	TRBJ2-7	ASSLGQGNEQY
TRBV29-1	TRBJ2-4	SVLSEPKNIQY
TRBV20-1	TRBJ2-2	SASGGAGTGELF
TRBV20-1	TRBJ2-7	SAIGLAGGYEQY
TRBV4-1	TRBJ2-5	ASSLGLAGVRGETQY
TRBV9	TRBJ1-4	ASSEGGRGTEKLF
TRBV7-2	TRBJ2-2	ASSFYICSARDDRGPGELF
TRBV20-1	TRBJ2-1	SAPKGPMDYNEQF
TRBV4-1	TRBJ1-4	ASRARGIGNEKLF
TRBV10-3	TRBJ2-1	ATEVAERGNEQF
TRBV6-1	TRBJ2-7	ASSGASPKGVSYEQY